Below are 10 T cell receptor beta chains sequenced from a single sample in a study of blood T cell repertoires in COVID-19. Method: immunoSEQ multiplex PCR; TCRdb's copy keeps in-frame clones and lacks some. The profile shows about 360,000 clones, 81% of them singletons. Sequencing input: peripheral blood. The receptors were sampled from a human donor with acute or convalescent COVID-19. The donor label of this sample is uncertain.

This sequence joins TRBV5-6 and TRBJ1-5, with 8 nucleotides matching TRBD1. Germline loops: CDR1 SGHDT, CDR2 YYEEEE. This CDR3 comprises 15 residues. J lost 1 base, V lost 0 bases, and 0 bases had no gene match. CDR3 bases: TGTGCCAGCAGCTTGGCAGGGGGCAGCAATCAGCCCCAGCATTTT. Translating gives CASSLAGGSNQPQHF.

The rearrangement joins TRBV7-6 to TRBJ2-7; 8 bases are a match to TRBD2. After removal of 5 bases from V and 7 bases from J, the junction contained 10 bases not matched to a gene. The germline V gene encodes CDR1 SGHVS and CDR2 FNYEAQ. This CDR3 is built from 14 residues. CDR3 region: CASSPQSGSGEQYF. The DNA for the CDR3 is TGTGCCAGCAGCCCACAAAGCGGGAGTGGTGAGCAGTACTTC.

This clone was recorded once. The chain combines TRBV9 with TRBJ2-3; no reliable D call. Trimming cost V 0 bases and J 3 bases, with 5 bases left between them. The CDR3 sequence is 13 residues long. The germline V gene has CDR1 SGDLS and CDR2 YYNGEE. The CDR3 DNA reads TGTGCCAGCAGCGTAGGCGCAACAGATACGCAGTATTTT. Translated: CASSVGATDTQYF. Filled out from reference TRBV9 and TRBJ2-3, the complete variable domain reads DSGVTQTPKHLITATGQRVTLRCSPRSGDLSVYWYQQSLDQGLQFLIQYYNGEERAKGNILERFSAQQFPDLHSELNLSSLELGDSALYFCASSVGATDTQYFGPGTRLTVL.

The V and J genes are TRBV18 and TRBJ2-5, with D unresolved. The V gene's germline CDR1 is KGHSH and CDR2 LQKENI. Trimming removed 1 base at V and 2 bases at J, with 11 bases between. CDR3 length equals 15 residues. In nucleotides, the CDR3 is TGTGCCAGCTCACCACTTCACTCCTCTCAAGAGACCCAGTACTTC. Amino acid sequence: CASSPLHSSQETQYF.

The chain's CDR3 is CASSEEKGAGEKLFF. CDR3 DNA sequence: TGTGCCAGCAGTGAAGAGAAGGGGGCGGGGGAAAAACTGTTTTTT. This chain joins TRBV2 and TRBJ1-4; 7 nucleotides match TRBD1. This CDR3 has 15 amino acids. Germline-derived CDR1 and CDR2 are SNHLY and FYNNEI. After removal of 1 base from V and 8 bases from J, the junction contained 7 bases not matched to a gene.

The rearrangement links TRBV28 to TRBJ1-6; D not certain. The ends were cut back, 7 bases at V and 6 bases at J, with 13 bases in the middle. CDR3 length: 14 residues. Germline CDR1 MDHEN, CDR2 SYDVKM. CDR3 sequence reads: CASTLAGFNSPLHF. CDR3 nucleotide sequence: TGTGCCAGCACCCTAGCGGGATTTAATTCACCCCTCCACTTT.

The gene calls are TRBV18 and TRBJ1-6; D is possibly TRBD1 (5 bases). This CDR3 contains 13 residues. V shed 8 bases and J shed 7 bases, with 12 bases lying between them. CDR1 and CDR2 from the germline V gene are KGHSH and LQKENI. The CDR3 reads CASLLTANSPLHF. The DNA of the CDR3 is TGTGCCAGCCTATTGACAGCAAATTCACCCCTCCACTTT.

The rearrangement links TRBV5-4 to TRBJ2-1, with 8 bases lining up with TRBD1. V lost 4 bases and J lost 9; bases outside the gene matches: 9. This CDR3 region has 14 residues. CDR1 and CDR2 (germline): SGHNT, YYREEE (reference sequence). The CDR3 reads CASSLQIQGGEQFF. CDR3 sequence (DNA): TGTGCCAGCAGCCTTCAGATACAGGGGGGTGAGCAGTTCTTC.

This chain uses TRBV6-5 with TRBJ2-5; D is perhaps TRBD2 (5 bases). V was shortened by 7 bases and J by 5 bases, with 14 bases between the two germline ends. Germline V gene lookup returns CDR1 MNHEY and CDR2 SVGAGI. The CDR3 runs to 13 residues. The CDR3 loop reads CASTTGLWETQYF. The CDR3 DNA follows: TGTGCCAGCACTACGGGGTTGTGGGAGACCCAGTACTTC.

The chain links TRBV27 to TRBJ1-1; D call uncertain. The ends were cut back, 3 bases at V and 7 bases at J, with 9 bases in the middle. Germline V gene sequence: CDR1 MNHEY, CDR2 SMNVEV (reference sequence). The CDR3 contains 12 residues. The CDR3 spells CASSFRRDEAFF. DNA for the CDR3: TGTGCCAGCAGTTTTCGGAGGGATGAAGCTTTCTTT.